What follows describes a single T cell receptor beta chain. Antigen unknown. PCR amplification relied on 60 Vbeta primers (plus 13 Jbeta primers). TCRdb's table, derived via immunoSEQ multiplex PCR, lists solely in-frame clones and lacks some. This repertoire shows 60,000 or so clones, approximately 80% found once; its top ten account for 2.5% to 4%. The record originates from a study of cytomegalovirus exposure and HLA in healthy donors. Points from the study as a whole: Around 160 TCR beta chains were listed as cytomegalovirus-associated. Reports state that TCR beta sequences accurately predicted most subjects' HLA-A and HLA-B alleles. With later analysis, a missense DCLRE1C variant became linked to TCR beta V- and J-gene trimming.

The sample was PBMCs. The receptor comes from a woman aged 40-49 years in good health and CMV-seropositive.

CDR3 sequence (DNA): TGCGCCAGCAGCCAAGGGGACAGGGGGGCGAACACCGGGGAGCTGTTTTTT. Residues: CASSQGDRGANTGELFF. This rearrangement joins TRBV4-1 to TRBJ2-2; 11 nucleotides line up with TRBD1. With 1 base clipped from V and 0 bases from J, the junction kept 1 base outside the gene matches. This CDR3 contains 17 residues. Per the germline V gene, CDR1 is MGHRA and CDR2 is YSYEKL.